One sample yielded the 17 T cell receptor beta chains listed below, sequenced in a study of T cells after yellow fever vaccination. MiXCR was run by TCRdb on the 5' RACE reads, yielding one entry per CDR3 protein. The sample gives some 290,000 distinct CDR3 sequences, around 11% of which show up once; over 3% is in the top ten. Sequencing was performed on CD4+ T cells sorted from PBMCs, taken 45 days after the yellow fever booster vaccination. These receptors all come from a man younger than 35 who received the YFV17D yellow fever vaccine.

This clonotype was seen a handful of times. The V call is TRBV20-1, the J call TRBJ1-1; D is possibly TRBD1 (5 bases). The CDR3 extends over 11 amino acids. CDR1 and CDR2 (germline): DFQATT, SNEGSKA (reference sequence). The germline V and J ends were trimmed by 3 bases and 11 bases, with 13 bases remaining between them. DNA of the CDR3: TGCAGTGCTAGTCGGACGGGGGAGGCTTTCTTT. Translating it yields CSASRTGEAFF.

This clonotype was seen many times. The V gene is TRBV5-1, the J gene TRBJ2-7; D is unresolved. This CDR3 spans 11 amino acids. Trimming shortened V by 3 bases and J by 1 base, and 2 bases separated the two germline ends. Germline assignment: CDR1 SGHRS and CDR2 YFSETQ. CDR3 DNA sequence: TGCGCCAGCAGCTCGTCCTACGAGCAGTACTTC. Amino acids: CASSSSYEQYF.

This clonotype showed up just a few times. The CDR3 DNA is TGTGCCAGCAGTGACCGACGCGGGAACAGGGGGACGGAGACCCAGTACTTC. Translation: CASSDRRGNRGTETQYF. V and J are TRBV6-4 and TRBJ2-5, with 8 bases that match TRBD1. V trimming: 2 bases; J trimming: 5 bases; junction bases outside the gene matches: 13. The CDR3 contains 17 residues. Germline V CDR1 and CDR2: MRHNA, SNTAGT.

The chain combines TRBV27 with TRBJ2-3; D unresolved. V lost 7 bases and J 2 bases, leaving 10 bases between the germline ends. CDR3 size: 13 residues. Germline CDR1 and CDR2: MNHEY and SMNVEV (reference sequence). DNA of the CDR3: TGTGCCAGCATGCGTGGTTTCACAGATACGCAGTATTTT. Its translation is CASMRGFTDTQYF.

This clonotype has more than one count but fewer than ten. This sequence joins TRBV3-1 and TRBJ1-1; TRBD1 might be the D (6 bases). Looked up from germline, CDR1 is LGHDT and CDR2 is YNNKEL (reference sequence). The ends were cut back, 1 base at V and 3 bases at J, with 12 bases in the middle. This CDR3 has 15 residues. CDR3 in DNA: TGTGCCAGCAGCCAAGGGGGGCAGGGGTACACTGAAGCTTTCTTT. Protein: CASSQGGQGYTEAFF.

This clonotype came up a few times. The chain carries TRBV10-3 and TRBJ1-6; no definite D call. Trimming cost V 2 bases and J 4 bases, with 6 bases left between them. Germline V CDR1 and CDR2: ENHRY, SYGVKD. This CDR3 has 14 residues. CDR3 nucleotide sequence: TGTGCCATCAGTGAGGACGCATATAATTCACCCCTCCACTTT. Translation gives CAISEDAYNSPLHF.

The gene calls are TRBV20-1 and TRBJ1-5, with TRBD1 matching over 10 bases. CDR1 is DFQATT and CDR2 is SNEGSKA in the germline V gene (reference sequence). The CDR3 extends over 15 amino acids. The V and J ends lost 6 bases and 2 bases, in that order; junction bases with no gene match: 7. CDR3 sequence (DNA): TGCAGTGCCGAGACAGGGGGCTGGGGCAATCAGCCCCAGCATTTT. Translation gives CSAETGGWGNQPQHF.

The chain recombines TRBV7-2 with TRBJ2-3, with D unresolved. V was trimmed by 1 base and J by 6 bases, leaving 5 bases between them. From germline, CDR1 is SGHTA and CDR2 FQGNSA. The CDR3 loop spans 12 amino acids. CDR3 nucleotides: TGTGCCAGCAGCTTAGATGTGGATACGCAGTATTTT. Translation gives CASSLDVDTQYF.

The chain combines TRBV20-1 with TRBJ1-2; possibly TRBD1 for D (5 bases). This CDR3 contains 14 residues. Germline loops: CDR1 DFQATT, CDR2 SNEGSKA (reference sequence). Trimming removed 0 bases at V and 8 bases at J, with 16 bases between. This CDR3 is CSARDGLGALGYTF. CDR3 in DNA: TGCAGTGCTAGAGATGGCTTAGGGGCTTTGGGCTACACCTTC.

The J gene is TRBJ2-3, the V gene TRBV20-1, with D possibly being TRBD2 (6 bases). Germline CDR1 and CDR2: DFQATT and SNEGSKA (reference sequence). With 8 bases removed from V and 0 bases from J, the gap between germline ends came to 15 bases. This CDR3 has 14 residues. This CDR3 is CSYASRGSTDTQYF. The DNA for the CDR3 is TGCAGTTACGCCTCTCGGGGGAGCACAGATACGCAGTATTTT.

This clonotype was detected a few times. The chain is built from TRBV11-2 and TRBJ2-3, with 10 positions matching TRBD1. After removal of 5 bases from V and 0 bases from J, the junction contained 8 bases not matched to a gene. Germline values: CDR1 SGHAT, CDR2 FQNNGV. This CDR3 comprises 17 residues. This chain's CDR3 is CASSIGQGVTSTDTQYF. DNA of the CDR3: TGTGCCAGCAGCATAGGACAGGGGGTGACTAGCACAGATACGCAGTATTTT.

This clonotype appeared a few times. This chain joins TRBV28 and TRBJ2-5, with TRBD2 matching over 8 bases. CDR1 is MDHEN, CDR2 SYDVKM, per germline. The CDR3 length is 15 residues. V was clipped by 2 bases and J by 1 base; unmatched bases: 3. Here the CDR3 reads CASSLRGGGQETQYF. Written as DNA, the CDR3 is TGTGCCAGCAGTTTACGGGGGGGTGGCCAAGAGACCCAGTACTTC.

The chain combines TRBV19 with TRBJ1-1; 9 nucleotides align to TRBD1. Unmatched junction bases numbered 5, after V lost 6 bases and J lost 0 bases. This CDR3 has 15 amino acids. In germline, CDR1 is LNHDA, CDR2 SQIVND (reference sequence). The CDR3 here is CASRRDRGMNTEAFF. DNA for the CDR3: TGTGCCAGTAGGCGAGACAGGGGGATGAACACTGAAGCTTTCTTT.

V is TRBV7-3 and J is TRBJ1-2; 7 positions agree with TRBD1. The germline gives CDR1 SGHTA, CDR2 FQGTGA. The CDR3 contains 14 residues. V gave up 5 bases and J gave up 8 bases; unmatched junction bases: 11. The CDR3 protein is CASSPTGVGRGYTF. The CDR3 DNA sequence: TGTGCCAGCAGCCCTACAGGGGTTGGACGGGGCTACACCTTC.

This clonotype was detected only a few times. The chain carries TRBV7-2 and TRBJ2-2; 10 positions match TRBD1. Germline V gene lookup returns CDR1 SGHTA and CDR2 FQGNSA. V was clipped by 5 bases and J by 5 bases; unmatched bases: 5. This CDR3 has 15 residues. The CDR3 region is CASSNRQGATGELFF. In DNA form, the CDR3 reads TGTGCCAGCAGCAATCGACAGGGGGCAACCGGGGAGCTGTTTTTT.

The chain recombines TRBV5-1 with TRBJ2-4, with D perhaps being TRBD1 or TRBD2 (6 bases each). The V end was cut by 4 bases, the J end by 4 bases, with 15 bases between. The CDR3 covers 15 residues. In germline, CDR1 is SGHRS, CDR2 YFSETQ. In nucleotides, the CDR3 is TGCGCCAGCAGCCCGATGGAGGGGGGAAAAAACATTCAGTACTTC. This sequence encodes CASSPMEGGKNIQYF. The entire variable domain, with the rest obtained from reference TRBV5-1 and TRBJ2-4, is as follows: KAGVTQTPRYLIKTRGQQVTLSCSPISGHRSVSWYQQTPGQGLQFLFEYFSETQRNKGNFPGRFSGRQFSNSRSEMNVSTLELGDSALYLCASSPMEGGKNIQYFGAGTRLSVL.

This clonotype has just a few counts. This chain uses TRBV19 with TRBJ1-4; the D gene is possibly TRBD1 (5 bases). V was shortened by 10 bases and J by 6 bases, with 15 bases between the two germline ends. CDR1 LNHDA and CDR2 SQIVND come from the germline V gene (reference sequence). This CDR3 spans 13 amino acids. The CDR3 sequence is CATNGAPYEKLFF. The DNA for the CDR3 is TGTGCCACCAACGGGGCCCCTTATGAAAAACTGTTTTTT.